The source of this TCR beta chain is a study of cytomegalovirus exposure and HLA in healthy donors. About the research overall: From donors who were HLA-typed, an early data release held 75 million to 85 million unique TCRs.

As to this clone: Its antigen is unidentified.

Germline assignment: CDR1 MGHDK and CDR2 SYGVNS. The trim removed 3 bases at V and 1 base at J, leaving 6 bases unmatched. This CDR3 is built from 16 residues. PCR amplification relied on 60 Vbeta primers (plus 13 Jbeta primers). Measured with immunoSEQ multiplex PCR; TCRdb has only the in-frame clones, and not every one. The profile shows about 130,000 clones, roughly 84% of them singletons. The study, taken as a whole, reports: The authors considered a cluster of highly shared sequence variants likely to be a sequencing artifact. CMV serostatus was the sole immune exposure information available.

The sequencing sample was made of PBMCs. The receptor's source is a girl aged 2-9 years in good health and CMV-seronegative. This chain links TRBV25-1 with TRBJ2-3; 8 bases align to TRBD1. Written as DNA, the CDR3 is TGTGCCAGCAGTGACGACTTGGACAGGGGCACAGATACGCAGTATTTT. Translating it yields CASSDDLDRGTDTQYF.